Given below is one T cell receptor (beta chain) in context. The data derive from a study of blood T cell repertoires in COVID-19. Overall study: Spain, Italy and the United States supplied samples that represented acute and convalescent COVID-19.

The J segment lost 8 bases and the V segment lost 8 bases, leaving 4 bases of the junction unmatched. Germline assignment: CDR1 ENHRY and CDR2 SYGVKD. CDR3 length: 12 amino acids. Per the study methods: Estimated nucleated cell counts came from reference gene primer amplification. The repertoire was sequenced with immunoSEQ multiplex PCR; TCRdb's copy has only in-frame clones and lacks some. Clone size and the V and J calls come from that table; the DNA yielded D and trimming. The profile shows some 29,000 clones, around 89% of them singletons. This sequence originates from a human donor in a cohort sampled during active COVID-19. The sample taken for sequencing was peripheral blood. The rearrangement uses TRBV10-3 and TRBJ1-2; 11 bases map to TRBD1. As DNA, the CDR3 is TGTGCCATCGGGACAGGGGGAAAGGGCTACACCTTC. This gives the protein CAIGTGGKGYTF.